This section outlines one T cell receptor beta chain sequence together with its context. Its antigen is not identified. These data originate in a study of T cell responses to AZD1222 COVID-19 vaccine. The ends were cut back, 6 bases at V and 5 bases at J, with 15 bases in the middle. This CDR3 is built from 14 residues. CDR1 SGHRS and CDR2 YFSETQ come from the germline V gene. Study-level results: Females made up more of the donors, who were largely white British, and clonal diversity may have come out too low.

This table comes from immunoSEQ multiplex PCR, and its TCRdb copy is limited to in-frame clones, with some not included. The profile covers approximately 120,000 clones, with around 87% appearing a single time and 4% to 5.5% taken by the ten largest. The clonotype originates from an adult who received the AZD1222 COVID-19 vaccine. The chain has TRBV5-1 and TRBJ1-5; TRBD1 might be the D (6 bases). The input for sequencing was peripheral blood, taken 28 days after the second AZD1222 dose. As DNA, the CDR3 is TGCGCCAGCAAGTATGGACAGAGACATCAGCCCCAGCATTTT. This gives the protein CASKYGQRHQPQHF.